This T cell receptor beta chain was captured in a study of T cell repertoires in cytomegalovirus infection. Study overall: From public TCR beta signatures came an indication of both CMV infection and matching HLA type. Regarding the study as a whole: Carriers of CMV and the relevant HLA type were discriminated by public TCR beta frequency.

From the reads, TCRdb called clonotypes with MiXCR, one entry per CDR3 protein. The sample has fewer than 300,000 distinct CDR3 sequences, about 25% seen once. The CDR3 has 14 amino acids. Per germline, CDR1 MDHEN and CDR2 SYDVKM. V was clipped by 6 bases and J by 8 bases; unmatched bases: 9. In regard to this clonotype: Its target is unknown.

This receptor was obtained from a human donor in good health (CMV status not recorded). Some clones in this sample may be carry-over from other donors' samples. The sequenced material came from PBMCs. The V call is TRBV28, the J call TRBJ2-3; TRBD1 aligns across 9 bases. As DNA, the CDR3 is TGTGCCAGCAGAAAGGGACAGGGATGGGTTACGCAGTATTTT. Its protein product is CASRKGQGWVTQYF.